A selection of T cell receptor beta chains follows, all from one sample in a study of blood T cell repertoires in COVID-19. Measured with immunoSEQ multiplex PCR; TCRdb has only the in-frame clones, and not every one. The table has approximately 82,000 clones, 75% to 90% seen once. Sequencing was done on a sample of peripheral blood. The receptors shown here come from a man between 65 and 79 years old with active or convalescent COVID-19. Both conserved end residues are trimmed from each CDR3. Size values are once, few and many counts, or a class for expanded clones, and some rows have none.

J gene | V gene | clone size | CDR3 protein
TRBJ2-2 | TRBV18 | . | ASSPRTSGSVGELF
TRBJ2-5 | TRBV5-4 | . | ASSLNSGIVGETQY
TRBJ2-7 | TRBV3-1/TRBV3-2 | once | ASSPIAAGLAGGSYEQY
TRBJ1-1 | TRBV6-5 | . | ASNGQGAFEAF
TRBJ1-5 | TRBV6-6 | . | ASMGATGNSNQPQH
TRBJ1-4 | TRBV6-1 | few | ASSEAWHNQKLF
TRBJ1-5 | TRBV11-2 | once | ASSLGENQPQH
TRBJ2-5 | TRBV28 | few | ASSPAGRGSPGKETQY
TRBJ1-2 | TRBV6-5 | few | ASSYSLLGGGYGYT
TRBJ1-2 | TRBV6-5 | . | ASRVTGPSIYGYT
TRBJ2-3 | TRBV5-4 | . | ASSRLAGGADTQY
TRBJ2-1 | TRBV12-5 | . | ASGSHTEEQF
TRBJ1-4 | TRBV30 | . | AWASMRVGKLF
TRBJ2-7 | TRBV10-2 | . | ASSVRGYEQY
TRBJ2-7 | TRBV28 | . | ASSLAGPSYEQY